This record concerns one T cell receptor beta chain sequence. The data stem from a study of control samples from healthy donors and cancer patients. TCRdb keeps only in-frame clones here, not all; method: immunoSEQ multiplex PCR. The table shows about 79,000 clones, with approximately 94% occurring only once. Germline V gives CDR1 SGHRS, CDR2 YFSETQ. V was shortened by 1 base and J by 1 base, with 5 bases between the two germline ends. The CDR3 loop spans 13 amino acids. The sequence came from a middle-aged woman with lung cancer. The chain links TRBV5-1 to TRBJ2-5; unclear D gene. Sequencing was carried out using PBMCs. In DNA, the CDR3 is TGCGCCAGCAGCTTGACCAGCCAAGAGACCCAGTACTTC. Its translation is CASSLTSQETQYF. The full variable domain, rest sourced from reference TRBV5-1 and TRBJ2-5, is KAGVTQTPRYLIKTRGQQVTLSCSPISGHRSVSWYQQTPGQGLQFLFEYFSETQRNKGNFPGRFSGRQFSNSRSEMNVSTLELGDSALYLCASSLTSQETQYFGPGTRLLVL.